The entry below describes one T cell receptor beta chain. The data were produced by immunoSEQ multiplex PCR, yet TCRdb's version contains in-frame clones alone and is incomplete. The sample records a few hundred thousand clones, around 90% being singletons. The V and J ends lost 1 base and 5 bases, in that order; junction bases with no gene match: 3. The CDR3 spans 15 residues. In germline, CDR1 is SGHRS, CDR2 YFSETQ. The sample originates from a study of blood T cell repertoires in COVID-19. One Seattle source followed patients from active infection through their disease course. The TCR originated in a woman in her seventies with COVID-19, enrolled during active disease. The chain uses TRBV5-1 and TRBJ2-1; 10 nucleotides agree with TRBD2. Sequenced input: peripheral blood. The CDR3 region is CASSLTSGEHNEQFF. The CDR3 DNA follows: TGCGCCAGCAGCTTGACTAGCGGGGAACACAATGAGCAGTTCTTC. Together with reference TRBV5-1 and TRBJ2-1, the CDR3 gives the full variable domain: KAGVTQTPRYLIKTRGQQVTLSCSPISGHRSVSWYQQTPGQGLQFLFEYFSETQRNKGNFPGRFSGRQFSNSRSEMNVSTLELGDSALYLCASSLTSGEHNEQFFGPGTRLTVL.